This TCR beta chain emerged from a study of Ad26.COV2.S vaccination and SARS-CoV-2 variants. The CDR3 spans 14 residues. CDR1 KGHSH and CDR2 LQKENI come from the germline V gene. After removal of 2 bases from V and 7 bases from J, the junction contained 5 bases not matched to a gene. Produced via immunoSEQ multiplex PCR; TCRdb's table is partial and in-frame only. The top ten clones hold approximately 5.1% of a sample with under 150,000 clones, 70% to 90% of them seen once. The receptor comes from a human donor who had recovered from COVID-19. The chain uses TRBV18 and TRBJ1-5; TRBD1 matches 7 bases. Sequencing was performed on peripheral blood, taken after recovery from COVID-19. This CDR3 is CASSPRQGEQPQHF. The CDR3 coding sequence is TGTGCCAGCTCACCAAGACAGGGAGAACAGCCCCAGCATTTT.